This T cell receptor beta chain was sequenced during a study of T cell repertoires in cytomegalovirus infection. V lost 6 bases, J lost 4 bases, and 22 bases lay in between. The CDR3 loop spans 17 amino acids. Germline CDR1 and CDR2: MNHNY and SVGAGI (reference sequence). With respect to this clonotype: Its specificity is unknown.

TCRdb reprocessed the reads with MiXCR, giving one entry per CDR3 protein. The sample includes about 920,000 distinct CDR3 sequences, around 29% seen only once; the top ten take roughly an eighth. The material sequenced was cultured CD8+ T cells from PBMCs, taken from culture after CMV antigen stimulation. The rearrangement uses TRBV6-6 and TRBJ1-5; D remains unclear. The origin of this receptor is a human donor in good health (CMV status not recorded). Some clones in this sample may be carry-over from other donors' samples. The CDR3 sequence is CASRILTVRAENQPQHF. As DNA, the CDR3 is TGTGCCAGCAGAATCCTTACCGTGAGGGCGGAGAATCAGCCCCAGCATTTT.